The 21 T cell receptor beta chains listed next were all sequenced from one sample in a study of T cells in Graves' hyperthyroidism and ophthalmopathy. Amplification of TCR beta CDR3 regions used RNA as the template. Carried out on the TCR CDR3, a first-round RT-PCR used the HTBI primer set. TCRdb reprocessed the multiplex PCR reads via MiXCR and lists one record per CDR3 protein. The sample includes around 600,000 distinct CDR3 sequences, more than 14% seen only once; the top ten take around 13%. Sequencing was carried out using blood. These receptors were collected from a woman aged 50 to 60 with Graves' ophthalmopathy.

The CDR3 loop is CASSPVRDRVLEETQYF. CDR3 DNA sequence: TGTGCCAGCAGCCCTGTACGGGACAGGGTTTTAGAAGAGACCCAGTACTTC. The chain uses TRBV14 and TRBJ2-5, with TRBD1 identical over 9 bases. J gave up 3 bases and V 4 bases, and 12 bases lay outside the gene matches. The V gene's germline CDR1 is SGHDN and CDR2 FVKESK. The CDR3 is 17 amino acids.

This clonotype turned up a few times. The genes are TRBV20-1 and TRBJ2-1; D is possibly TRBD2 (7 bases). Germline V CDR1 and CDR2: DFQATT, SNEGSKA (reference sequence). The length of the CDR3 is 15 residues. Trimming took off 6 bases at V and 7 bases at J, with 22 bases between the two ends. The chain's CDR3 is CSAWGRESRRNEQFF. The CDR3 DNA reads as TGCAGTGCCTGGGGGCGGGAGAGCCGGCGGAATGAGCAGTTCTTC.

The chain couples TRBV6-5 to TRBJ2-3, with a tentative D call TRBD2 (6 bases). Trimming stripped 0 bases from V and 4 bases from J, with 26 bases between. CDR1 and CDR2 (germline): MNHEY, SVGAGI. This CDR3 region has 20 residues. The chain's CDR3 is CASSYSSGRGRGAGPDTQYF. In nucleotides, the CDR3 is TGTGCCAGCAGTTACTCCTCCGGGAGAGGCCGAGGCGCGGGCCCAGATACGCAGTATTTT.

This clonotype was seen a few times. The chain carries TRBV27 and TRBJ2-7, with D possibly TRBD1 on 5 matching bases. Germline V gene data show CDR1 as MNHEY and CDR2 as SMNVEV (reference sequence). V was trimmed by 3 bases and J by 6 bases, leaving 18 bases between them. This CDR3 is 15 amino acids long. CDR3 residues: CASSFRTGHFGEQYF. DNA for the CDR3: TGTGCCAGCAGTTTCCGTACAGGACACTTCGGCGAGCAGTACTTC.

CDR3 DNA sequence: TGTGCCAGCAGTCTCGATACCCACTACGAGCAGTACTTC. Translated: CASSLDTHYEQYF. V gene TRBV27 combines with J gene TRBJ2-7, with D hard to call. The V gene's germline CDR1 is MNHEY and CDR2 SMNVEV (reference sequence). V lost 5 bases to trimming and J lost 3 bases, with 11 bases between them. This CDR3 has 13 amino acids.

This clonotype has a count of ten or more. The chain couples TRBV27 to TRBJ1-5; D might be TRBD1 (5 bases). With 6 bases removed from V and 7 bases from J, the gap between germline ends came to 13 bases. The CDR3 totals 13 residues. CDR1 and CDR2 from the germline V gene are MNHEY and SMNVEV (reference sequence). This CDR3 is CASSPGPQQPQHF. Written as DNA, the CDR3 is TGTGCCAGCAGCCCGGGACCCCAACAGCCCCAGCATTTT.

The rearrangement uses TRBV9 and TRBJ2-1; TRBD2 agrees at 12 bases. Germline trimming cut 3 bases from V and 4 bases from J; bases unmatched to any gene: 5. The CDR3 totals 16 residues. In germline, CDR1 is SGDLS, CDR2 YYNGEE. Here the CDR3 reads CASSASGRGFYNEQFF. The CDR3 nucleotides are TGTGCCAGCAGCGCTAGCGGGAGGGGGTTTTACAATGAGCAGTTCTTC. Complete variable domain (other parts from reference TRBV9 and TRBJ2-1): DSGVTQTPKHLITATGQRVTLRCSPRSGDLSVYWYQQSLDQGLQFLIQYYNGEERAKGNILERFSAQQFPDLHSELNLSSLELGDSALYFCASSASGRGFYNEQFFGPGTRLTVL.

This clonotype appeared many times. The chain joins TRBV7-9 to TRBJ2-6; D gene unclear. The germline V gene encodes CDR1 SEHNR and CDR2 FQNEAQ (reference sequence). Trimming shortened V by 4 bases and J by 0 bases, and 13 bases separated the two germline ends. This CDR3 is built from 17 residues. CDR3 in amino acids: CASSSSGWSSGANVLTF. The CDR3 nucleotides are TGTGCCAGCAGCTCATCCGGTTGGAGCTCTGGGGCCAACGTCCTGACTTTC.

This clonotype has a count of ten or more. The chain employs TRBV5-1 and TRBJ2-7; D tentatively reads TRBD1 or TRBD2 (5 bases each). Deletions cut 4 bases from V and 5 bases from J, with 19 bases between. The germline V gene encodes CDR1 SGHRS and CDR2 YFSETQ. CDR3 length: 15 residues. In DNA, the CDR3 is TGCGCCAGCAGCCTAGGGGTGGGAGTTATCGACGAGCAGTACTTC. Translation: CASSLGVGVIDEQYF.

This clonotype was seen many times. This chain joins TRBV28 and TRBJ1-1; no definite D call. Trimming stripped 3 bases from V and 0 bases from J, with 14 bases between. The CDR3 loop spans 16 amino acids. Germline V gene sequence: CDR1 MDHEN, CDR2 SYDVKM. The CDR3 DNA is TGTGCCAGCAGTTTTTTACACGACAATCTGAACACTGAAGCTTTCTTT. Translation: CASSFLHDNLNTEAFF.

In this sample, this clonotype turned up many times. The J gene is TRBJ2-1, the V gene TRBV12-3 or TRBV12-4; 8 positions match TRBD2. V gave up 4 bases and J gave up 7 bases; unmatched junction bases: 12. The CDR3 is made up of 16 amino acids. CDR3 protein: CASSSARLALFNEQFF. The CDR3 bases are TGTGCCAGCAGTTCCGCTAGACTAGCGCTATTTAATGAGCAGTTCTTC.

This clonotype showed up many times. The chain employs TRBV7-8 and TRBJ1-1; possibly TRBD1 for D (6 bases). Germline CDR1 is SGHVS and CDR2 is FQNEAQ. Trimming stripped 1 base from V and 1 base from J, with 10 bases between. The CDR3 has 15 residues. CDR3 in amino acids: CASSLDGQQNTEAFF. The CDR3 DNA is TGTGCCAGCAGCTTAGACGGACAGCAGAACACTGAAGCTTTCTTT.

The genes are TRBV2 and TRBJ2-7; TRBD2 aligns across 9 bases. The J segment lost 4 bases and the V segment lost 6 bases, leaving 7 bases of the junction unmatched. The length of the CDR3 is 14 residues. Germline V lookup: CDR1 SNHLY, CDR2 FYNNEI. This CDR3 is CASRGASGIYEQYF. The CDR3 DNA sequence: TGTGCCAGCAGGGGGGCTAGCGGGATATACGAGCAGTACTTC.

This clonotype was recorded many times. The CDR3 nucleotides read TGTGCCAGCAGTGATGGGACAGCTATGAATCAGCCCCAGCATTTT. It encodes CASSDGTAMNQPQHF. This chain uses TRBV6-1 with TRBJ1-5, with 7 bases fitting TRBD1. Germline assignment: CDR1 MNHNS and CDR2 SASEGT. V lost 3 bases and J lost 4; bases outside the gene matches: 6. CDR3 length: 15 amino acids.

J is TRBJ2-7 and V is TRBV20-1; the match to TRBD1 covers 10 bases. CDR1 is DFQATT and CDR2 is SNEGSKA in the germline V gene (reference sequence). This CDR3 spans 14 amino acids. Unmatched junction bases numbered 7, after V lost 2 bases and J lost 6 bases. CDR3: CSARPGQGISEQYF. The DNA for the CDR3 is TGCAGTGCTAGACCGGGACAGGGGATAAGCGAGCAGTACTTC.

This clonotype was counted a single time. The CDR3 region has the DNA TGTGCCAGCAGGAATGAGATAGATAGCAATCAGCCCCAGCATTTT. It encodes CASRNEIDSNQPQHF. The J gene is TRBJ1-5, the V gene TRBV6-2 or TRBV6-3; no reliable D call. This CDR3 spans 15 amino acids. Germline assignment: CDR1 MNHEY and CDR2 SVGEGT. Trimming took 6 bases from V and 0 from J, leaving 12 bases between them.

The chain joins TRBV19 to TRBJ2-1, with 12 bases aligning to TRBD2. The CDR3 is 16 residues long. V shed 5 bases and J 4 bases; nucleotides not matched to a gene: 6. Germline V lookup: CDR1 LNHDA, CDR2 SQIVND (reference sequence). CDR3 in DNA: TGTGCCAGTAGTTATCTAGCGGGAGGGCTATACAATGAGCAGTTCTTC. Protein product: CASSYLAGGLYNEQFF. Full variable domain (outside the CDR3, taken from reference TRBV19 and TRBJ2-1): DGGITQSPKYLFRKEGQNVTLSCEQNLNHDAMYWYRQDPGQGLRLIYYSQIVNDFQKGDIAEGYSVSREKKESFPLTVTSAQKNPTAFYLCASSYLAGGLYNEQFFGPGTRLTVL.

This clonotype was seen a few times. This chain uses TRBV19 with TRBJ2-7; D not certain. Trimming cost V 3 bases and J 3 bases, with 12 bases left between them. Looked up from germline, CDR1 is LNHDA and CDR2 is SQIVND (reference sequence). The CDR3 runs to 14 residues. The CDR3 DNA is TGTGCCAGTAGTATCCGGCAGACCAGCTACGAGCAGTACTTC. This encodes CASSIRQTSYEQYF.

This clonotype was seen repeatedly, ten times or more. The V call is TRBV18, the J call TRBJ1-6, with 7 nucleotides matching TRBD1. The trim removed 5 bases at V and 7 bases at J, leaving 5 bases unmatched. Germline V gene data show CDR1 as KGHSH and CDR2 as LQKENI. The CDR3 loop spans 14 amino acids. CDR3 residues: CASSGGTENSPLHF. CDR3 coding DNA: TGTGCCAGCTCAGGCGGGACAGAAAATTCACCCCTCCACTTT. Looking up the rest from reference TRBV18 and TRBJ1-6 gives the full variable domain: NAGVMQNPRHLVRRRGQEARLRCSPMKGHSHVYWYRQLPEEGLKFMVYLQKENIIDESGMPKERFSAEFPKEGPSILRIQQVVRGDSAAYFCASSGGTENSPLHFGNGTRLTVT.

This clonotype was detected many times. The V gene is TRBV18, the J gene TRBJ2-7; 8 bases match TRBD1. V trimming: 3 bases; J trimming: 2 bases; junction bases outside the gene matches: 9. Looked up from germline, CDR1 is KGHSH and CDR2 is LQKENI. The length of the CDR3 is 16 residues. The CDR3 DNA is TGTGCCAGCTCACCCTCGACAGGGGAAGGGACCTACGAGCAGTACTTC. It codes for CASSPSTGEGTYEQYF.

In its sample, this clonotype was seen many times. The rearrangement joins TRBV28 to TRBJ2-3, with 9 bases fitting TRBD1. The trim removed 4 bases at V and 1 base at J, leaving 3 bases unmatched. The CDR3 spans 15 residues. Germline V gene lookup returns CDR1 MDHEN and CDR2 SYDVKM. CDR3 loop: CASSWTGVRTDTQYF. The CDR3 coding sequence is TGTGCCAGCAGTTGGACAGGGGTGCGCACAGATACGCAGTATTTT.